This T cell receptor (beta chain) stems from a study of Graves' ophthalmopathy and Graves' hyperthyroidism. V lost 4 bases and J 7 bases, leaving 11 bases between the germline ends. The CDR3 consists of 12 residues. RNA transcripts provided the template for amplifying TCR beta CDR3 regions. In the first round, RT-PCR was carried out with HTBI primers, and a multiplex PCR formed the second round. In TCRdb, the multiplex PCR reads were re-called with MiXCR into one record per CDR3 protein. The repertoire includes 580,000 or so distinct CDR3 sequences, under 45% of them detected once, and about 4% sits in the top ten. In regard to this clonotype: Its antigen remains unidentified.

Findings of the study overall: A 13-signature model separated ophthalmopathy from stable hyperthyroidism, reaching around 90% sensitivity and roughly 81% specificity cross-validated. In predicting ophthalmopathy progression, the model reached approximately 71% sensitivity and approximately 72% specificity. Among expanded thyroid clonotypes above 0.001 frequency, most also occurred in blood.

This sequence was found in an adult man with Graves' hyperthyroidism. The sample taken for sequencing was peripheral blood or thyroid tissue (not recorded which). V usage is TRBV12-3 or TRBV12-4 and J usage is TRBJ2-7; possible D gene TRBD2, 5 bases. CDR3 coding DNA: TGTGCCAGCAGTTACTGGGGAGATGAGCAGTACTTC. Amino acids: CASSYWGDEQYF.